Following are 24 T cell receptor beta chains from one sample sequenced in a study of blood T cell repertoires in COVID-19. Assay: immunoSEQ multiplex PCR; the TCRdb copy retains only in-frame clones and omits some. There are tens of thousands of clones in the sample; around 80% occur only once, and around 23% lies in the top ten. The sample taken for sequencing was peripheral blood. These receptors were taken from a human donor in a cohort sampled during active COVID-19.

The chain is built from TRBV28 and TRBJ2-7; 11 nucleotides line up with TRBD2. Germline CDR1 reads MDHEN; CDR2 reads SYDVKM. V lost 5 bases and J lost 4; bases outside the gene matches: 7. The CDR3 is made up of 15 amino acids. CDR3 coding DNA: TGTGCCAGCAGTACCTTAGCGGGAGGGTCTTACGAGCAGTACTTC. Its translation: CASSTLAGGSYEQYF.

In DNA, the CDR3 is TGTGCCAGCAGTCTCAGCTGGGAGAGACCCAAAAACATTCAGTACTTC. Translated, it gives CASSLSWERPKNIQYF. The chain carries TRBV28 and TRBJ2-4, with D tentatively TRBD2 (5 bases). CDR1 and CDR2 (germline): MDHEN, SYDVKM. Trimming took off 5 bases at V and 2 bases at J, with 16 bases between the two ends. The CDR3 consists of 16 residues.

The genes are TRBV10-3 and TRBJ2-1; 10 nucleotides align to TRBD1. The germline V gene encodes CDR1 ENHRY and CDR2 SYGVKD. The CDR3 extends over 15 amino acids. V lost 8 bases to trimming and J lost 5 bases; unmatched junction nucleotides: 9. The CDR3 nucleotides read TGTGCCATCGCAAAGACCGGGACAGGGGACAATGAGCAGTTCTTC. Protein: CAIAKTGTGDNEQFF.

This sequence joins TRBV14 and TRBJ2-4; TRBD1 matches at 8 bases. This CDR3 contains 17 residues. Per the germline V gene, CDR1 is SGHDN and CDR2 is FVKESK. V dropped 2 bases and J dropped 1; count of bases not matched to a gene: 7. In DNA form, the CDR3 reads TGTGCCAGCAGCCAACGACAGGGGACACACGCCAAAAACATTCAGTACTTC. Translated: CASSQRQGTHAKNIQYF.

This clone was detected only a few times. Its ends do not fully match the called genes, so a read error is possible. The V gene is TRBV28, the J gene TRBJ2-7, with 8 bases aligning to TRBD2. The CDR3 is 11 residues long. CDR1 and CDR2 from the germline V gene are MDHEN and SYDVKM. Written as DNA, the CDR3 is TGTGCCAGCAGTACGGAGCGGGAGCGGCACTTC. Encoded protein: CASSTERERHF. Full variable domain (rest looked up from reference TRBV28 and TRBJ2-7): DVKVTQSSRYLVKRTGEKVFLECVQDMDHENMFWYRQDPGLGLRLIYFSYDVKMKEKGDIPEGYSVSREKKERFSLILESASTNQTSMYLCASSTERERHFGPGTRLTVT.

The J gene is TRBJ2-1, the V gene TRBV7-9, with 14 bases identical to TRBD2. Germline V lookup: CDR1 SEHNR, CDR2 FQNEAQ (reference sequence). CDR3 length: 18 amino acids. The trim removed 4 bases at V and 6 bases at J, leaving 11 bases unmatched. The CDR3 bases are TGTGCCAGCAGCTCGGGACTAGCGGGAGTTAGCTCCGCCAATGAGCAGTTCTTC. This codes for CASSSGLAGVSSANEQFF.

This chain joins TRBV6-5 and TRBJ2-7, with 10 bases identical to TRBD1. Germline trimming cut 7 bases from V and 1 base from J; bases unmatched to any gene: 7. The CDR3 extends over 15 amino acids. Germline CDR1 is MNHEY and CDR2 is SVGAGI. The CDR3 sequence: CASNPTGGKSYEQYF. CDR3 sequence (DNA): TGTGCCAGCAACCCGACAGGGGGCAAGTCCTACGAGCAGTACTTC.

The chain couples TRBV7-6 to TRBJ2-5, with a possible D match to TRBD1 (5 bases). CDR3 size: 15 residues. Germline V gene lookup returns CDR1 SGHVS and CDR2 FNYEAQ. V lost 0 bases, J lost 1 base, and 9 bases lay in between. CDR3: CASSLAIGAQETQYF. The CDR3 coding sequence is TGTGCCAGCAGCTTAGCAATTGGGGCCCAAGAGACCCAGTACTTC.

J is TRBJ2-1 and V is TRBV10-3; 9 nucleotides agree with TRBD2. The junction had 6 bases not matched to a gene; V was cut back by 0 bases and J by 0 bases. In germline, CDR1 is ENHRY, CDR2 SYGVKD. The CDR3 length is 18 residues. CDR3 nucleotides: TGTGCCATCAGTGAGTCGAGCGGGAGGCCGAGCTCCTACAATGAGCAGTTCTTC. Translated, it gives CAISESSGRPSSYNEQFF.

The rearrangement uses TRBV7-2 and TRBJ2-1; a possible D gene is TRBD2 (5 bases). The CDR3 has 15 amino acids. Trimming took 1 base from V and 3 from J, leaving 10 bases between them. Germline values: CDR1 SGHTA, CDR2 FQGNSA. The CDR3 loop is CASSLGGLGYNEQFF. In DNA form, the CDR3 reads TGTGCCAGCAGCTTAGGAGGGTTAGGCTACAATGAGCAGTTCTTC.

The V gene is TRBV7-2, the J gene TRBJ1-4, with D perhaps matching TRBD1 (5 bases). This CDR3 spans 14 amino acids. V was clipped by 1 base and J by 10 bases, with 13 bases between them. CDR1 and CDR2 (germline): SGHTA, FQGNSA. In nucleotides, the CDR3 is TGTGCCAGCAGCTTAGGGGGCCAGAAACGAAAACTGTTTTTT. Its translation: CASSLGGQKRKLFF.

The J gene is TRBJ2-5, the V gene TRBV6-2 or TRBV6-3; 10 bases match TRBD1. Germline V lookup: CDR1 MNHEY, CDR2 SVGEGT. CDR3 length equals 14 residues. V lost 6 bases, J lost 5 bases, and 6 bases stayed unmatched. CDR3 in amino acids: CASSPGQGVETQYF. Written as DNA, the CDR3 is TGTGCCAGCAGCCCAGGACAGGGGGTGGAGACCCAGTACTTC.

The gene calls are TRBV6-5 and TRBJ1-5, with TRBD1 matching over 10 bases. V trimming: 8 bases; J trimming: 7 bases; junction bases outside the gene matches: 11. The CDR3 spans 15 residues. Germline loops: CDR1 MNHEY, CDR2 SVGAGI. CDR3 sequence: CASVRDRGFEQPQHF. In nucleotides, the CDR3 is TGTGCCAGCGTGCGGGACAGGGGCTTTGAGCAGCCCCAGCATTTT.

The rearrangement uses TRBV9 and TRBJ2-3; D gene uncertain. Germline V lookup: CDR1 SGDLS, CDR2 YYNGEE. The ends were cut back, 2 bases at V and 1 base at J, with 11 bases in the middle. The CDR3 totals 15 residues. The CDR3: CASSVSVYGTDTQYF. CDR3 coding DNA: TGTGCCAGCAGCGTGAGCGTATATGGCACAGATACGCAGTATTTT.

The chain employs TRBV7-2 and TRBJ2-7; tentative D call: TRBD2 (6 bases). The CDR3 is made up of 13 amino acids. V lost 5 bases and J lost 3, with 11 bases in between. Germline CDR1 reads SGHTA; CDR2 reads FQGNSA. The DNA for the CDR3 is TGTGCCAGCAGCGGGACTGGAGGCTACGAGCAGTACTTC. It specifies CASSGTGGYEQYF.

This clone was observed a single time. The chain carries TRBV18 and TRBJ1-2; a weak D match, TRBD1 (5 bases). The germline gives CDR1 KGHSH, CDR2 LQKENI. Trimming removed 3 bases from V and 3 bases from J, with 11 bases in between. The CDR3 is made up of 14 amino acids. The CDR3 bases are TGTGCCAGCTCACCGAACGAAGGGGACTATGGCTACACCTTC. This encodes CASSPNEGDYGYTF.

V is TRBV3-1 (or the pseudogene TRBV3-2) and J is TRBJ1-1; TRBD1 is a possible D gene (6 bases). Trimming pared 8 bases from V and 7 bases from J, leaving 14 bases between. This CDR3 has 12 residues. Germline CDR1 is LGHDT and CDR2 is YNNKEL (reference sequence). CDR3 loop: CASGRGSVEAFF. The CDR3 bases are TGTGCCAGCGGCAGGGGTTCTGTTGAAGCTTTCTTT.

The chain joins TRBV7-2 to TRBJ2-7; 8 nucleotides align to TRBD1. V was pared by 0 bases and J by 4 bases, with 5 bases of the junction left unmatched. Germline CDR1 and CDR2: SGHTA and FQGNSA. The CDR3 totals 15 residues. CDR3 loop: CASSLAWTGLYEQYF. CDR3 in DNA: TGTGCCAGCAGCTTAGCGTGGACAGGGTTATACGAGCAGTACTTC.

The V and J genes are TRBV3-1 (or the pseudogene TRBV3-2) and TRBJ2-6; 10 nucleotides match TRBD1. Per germline, CDR1 LGHDT and CDR2 YNNKEL (reference sequence). This CDR3 has 17 residues. With V trimmed by 4 bases and J by 2 bases, 5 bases remained unmatched. The CDR3 reads CASSPRQGAAGANVLTF. The DNA for the CDR3 is TGTGCCAGCAGCCCTCGACAGGGGGCCGCTGGGGCCAACGTCCTGACTTTC.

The chain is built from TRBV5-1 and TRBJ2-3; D remains unclear. Germline values: CDR1 SGHRS, CDR2 YFSETQ. This CDR3 is 15 amino acids long. Trimming stripped 3 bases from V and 4 bases from J, with 15 bases between. Here the CDR3 DNA reads TGCGCCAGCAGCTCCTCTAGAATTGGGTCAGATACGCAGTATTTT. Protein product: CASSSSRIGSDTQYF.

The chain has TRBV19 and TRBJ1-2; 8 positions match TRBD1. V dropped 6 bases and J dropped 2; count of bases not matched to a gene: 5. Germline CDR1 LNHDA, CDR2 SQIVND (reference sequence). The CDR3 spans 14 residues. CDR3 nucleotides: TGTGCCAGTAGACCAAGGGACAGGAACTATGGCTACACCTTC. Its protein is CASRPRDRNYGYTF. Together with reference TRBV19 and TRBJ1-2, the CDR3 gives the full variable domain: DGGITQSPKYLFRKEGQNVTLSCEQNLNHDAMYWYRQDPGQGLRLIYYSQIVNDFQKGDIAEGYSVSREKKESFPLTVTSAQKNPTAFYLCASRPRDRNYGYTFGSGTRLTVV.

V is TRBV28 and J is TRBJ2-5, with D possibly matching TRBD1 (6 bases). Between the trimmed V and J ends, which lost 6 bases and 2 bases, there was a span of 13 bases. This CDR3 is 14 amino acids long. Germline lookup yields CDR1 MDHEN and CDR2 SYDVKM. CDR3 DNA: TGTGCCAGCAGGGGGGCCCTGGGGCAAGAGACCCAGTACTTC. Amino acid sequence: CASRGALGQETQYF.

J is TRBJ2-6 and V is TRBV7-9; D perhaps matches TRBD1 (6 bases). CDR3 length equals 18 residues. The V and J ends lost 4 bases and 0 bases respectively, with 16 bases between them. Germline V gene data show CDR1 as SEHNR and CDR2 as FQNEAQ (reference sequence). The CDR3 spells CASSSLPGQSSGANVLTF. The CDR3 DNA reads TGTGCCAGCAGCTCCCTTCCCGGACAGAGCTCTGGGGCCAACGTCCTGACTTTC.

The chain recombines TRBV7-9 with TRBJ1-1; no definite D call. This CDR3 comprises 16 residues. Trimming cost V 5 bases and J 3 bases, with 19 bases left between them. Germline V gene sequence: CDR1 SEHNR, CDR2 FQNEAQ (reference sequence). The CDR3 is CASSPAASGGDTEAFF. The DNA of the CDR3 is TGTGCCAGCAGCCCCGCGGCCTCTGGCGGGGACACTGAAGCTTTCTTT.